Each of the 9 T cell receptor beta chains below was sequenced from the same sample in a study of cytomegalovirus exposure and HLA in healthy donors (TCRdb year 2017). Receptor libraries were prepared by the immunoSEQ multiplex PCR assay. The multiplex PCR relied on a mix of 60 forward primers for TCR Vbeta segments and 13 reverse primers for TCR Jbeta segments. Imported from immuneACCESS, the table was reduced by TCRdb to in-frame sequences with V and J called. These copies leave out some clones; in studies compared against another copy, an unresolved V gene accounts for under half, and the cause of the remainder is not known. The sample table holds 100,000 to 150,000 clones, of which about 79% were seen once. The ten largest clones add up to approximately 2.4% of the sample. Sequencing used PBMCs. These receptors all stem from a man between 45 and 60 years old in good health and CMV-seronegative.

The CDR3, as DNA: TGCAGCGTGAACCGGGACAGGGGGAAACTGAGCACTGAAGCTTTCTTT. Protein: CSVNRDRGKLSTEAFF. The rearrangement joins TRBV29-1 to TRBJ1-1; TRBD1 agrees at 11 bases. CDR1 is SQVTM and CDR2 is ANQGSEA in the germline V gene. V gave up 6 bases and J gave up 4 bases; unmatched junction bases: 13. The CDR3 consists of 16 residues. Full variable domain (rest looked up from reference TRBV29-1 and TRBJ1-1): SAVISQKPSRDICQRGTSLTIQCQVDSQVTMMFWYRQQPGQSLTLIATANQGSEATYESGFVIDKFPISRPNLTFSTLTVSNMSPEDSSIYLCSVNRDRGKLSTEAFFGQGTRLTVV.

J is TRBJ1-3 and V is TRBV14, with unresolved D. V lost 1 base and J 0 bases, leaving 7 bases between the germline ends. The length of the CDR3 is 15 residues. Germline CDR1 and CDR2: SGHDN and FVKESK. The CDR3 coding sequence is TGTGCCAGCAGCCAAGGACTTAGCTCTGGAAACACCATATATTTT. It is translated as CASSQGLSSGNTIYF.

This CDR3 reads CASSLTGGDSYEQYF. The CDR3 nucleotides are TGTGCCAGCAGCCTAACAGGGGGGGACTCCTACGAGCAGTACTTC. V gene TRBV9 combines with J gene TRBJ2-7; a weak D match, TRBD1 (8 bases). There are 15 residues in the CDR3. Trimming left V 4 bases short and J 0 bases short, with 14 bases between. Germline loops: CDR1 SGDLS, CDR2 YYNGEE.

The V and J genes are TRBV5-3 and TRBJ1-4; D unresolved. TRBV5-3 is flagged as an ORF with uncertain function. Trimming left V 1 base short and J 2 bases short, with 12 bases between. The CDR3 spans 16 residues. This chain's CDR3 is CARSLCTRSTNEKLFF. The CDR3 DNA follows: TGTGCCAGAAGCTTGTGTACCCGGTCCACTAATGAAAAACTGTTTTTT.

DNA of the CDR3: TGTGCCAGCAGCTTGGCCCGACAGAACACTGAAGCTTTCTTT. This gives the protein CASSLARQNTEAFF. The chain uses TRBV5-6 and TRBJ1-1; D gene unclear. This CDR3 is built from 14 residues. The germline V and J ends were trimmed by 0 bases and 1 base, with 7 bases remaining between them. CDR1 and CDR2 (germline): SGHDT, YYEEEE.

This clone has more than one count but fewer than ten. V usage is TRBV14 and J usage is TRBJ2-1; D is unresolved. Trimming removed 0 bases at V and 1 base at J, with 13 bases between. The V gene's germline CDR1 is SGHDN and CDR2 FVKESK. This CDR3 comprises 17 residues. Here the CDR3 reads CASSQDFWATSYNEQFF. CDR3 sequence (DNA): TGTGCCAGCAGCCAAGATTTTTGGGCCACGTCCTACAATGAGCAGTTCTTC. Full variable domain (remainder filled in from reference TRBV14 and TRBJ2-1): EAGVTQFPSHSVIEKGQTVTLRCDPISGHDNLYWYRRVMGKEIKFLLHFVKESKQDESGMPNNRFLAERTGGTYSTLKVQPAELEDSGVYFCASSQDFWATSYNEQFFGPGTRLTVL.

The rearrangement uses TRBV7-9 and TRBJ2-1, with 8 bases identical to TRBD2. The CDR3 sequence is 16 residues long. Trimming took 1 base from V and 4 from J; bases not matched to a gene: 6. Germline CDR1 SEHNR, CDR2 FQNEAQ (reference sequence). CDR3 nucleotide sequence: TGTGCCAGCAGCTTAGGTTCAAGCGGGGGATACAATGAGCAGTTCTTC. Protein sequence: CASSLGSSGGYNEQFF.

This chain connects TRBV9 to TRBJ1-2; weak D call: TRBD1 (5 bases). V lost 0 bases to trimming and J lost 13 bases, with 16 bases between them. The CDR3 loop spans 13 amino acids. Per the germline V gene, CDR1 is SGDLS and CDR2 is YYNGEE. CDR3 loop: CASSVVTGGDPTF. The CDR3 nucleotides are TGTGCCAGCAGCGTAGTCACCGGAGGGGATCCCACCTTC.

V is TRBV11-3 and J is TRBJ2-7; 8 nucleotides align to TRBD1. Per the germline V gene, CDR1 is SGHNT and CDR2 is YENEEA. Trimming removed 3 bases from V and 3 bases from J; junction bases left unmatched: 1. The CDR3 has 13 residues. CDR3 nucleotide sequence: TGTGCCAGCAGCTTGGGACAGGACTACGAGCAGTACTTC. Residues: CASSLGQDYEQYF.